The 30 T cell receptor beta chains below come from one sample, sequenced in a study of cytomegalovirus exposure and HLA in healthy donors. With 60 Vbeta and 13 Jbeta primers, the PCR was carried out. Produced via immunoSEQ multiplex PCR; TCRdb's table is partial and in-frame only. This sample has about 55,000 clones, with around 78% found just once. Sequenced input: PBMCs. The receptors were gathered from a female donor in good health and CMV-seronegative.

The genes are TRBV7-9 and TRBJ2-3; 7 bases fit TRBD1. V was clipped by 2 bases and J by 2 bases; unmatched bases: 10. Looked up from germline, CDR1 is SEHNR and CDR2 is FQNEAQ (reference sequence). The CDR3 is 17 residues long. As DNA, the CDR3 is TGTGCCAGCAGCTTAACTCTCACAGGGGATCCCACAGATACGCAGTATTTT. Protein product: CASSLTLTGDPTDTQYF.

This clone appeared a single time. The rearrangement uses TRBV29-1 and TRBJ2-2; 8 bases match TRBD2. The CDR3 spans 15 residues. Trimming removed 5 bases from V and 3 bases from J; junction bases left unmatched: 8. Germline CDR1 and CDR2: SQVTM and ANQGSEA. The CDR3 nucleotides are TGCAGCGTTCGGGGGGGAACGTTGTACACCGGGGAGCTGTTTTTT. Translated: CSVRGGTLYTGELFF.

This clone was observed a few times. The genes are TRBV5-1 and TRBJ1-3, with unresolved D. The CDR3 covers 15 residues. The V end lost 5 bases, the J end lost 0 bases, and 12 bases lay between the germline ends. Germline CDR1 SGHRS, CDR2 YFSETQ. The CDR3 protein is CASRHDGSSGNTIYF. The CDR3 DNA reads TGCGCCAGCAGACATGACGGGAGCTCTGGAAACACCATATATTTT.

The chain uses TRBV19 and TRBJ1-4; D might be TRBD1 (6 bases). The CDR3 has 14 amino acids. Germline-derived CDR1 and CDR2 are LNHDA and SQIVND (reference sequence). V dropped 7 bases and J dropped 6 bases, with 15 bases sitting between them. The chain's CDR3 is CASTPRGADEKLFF. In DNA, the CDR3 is TGTGCCAGTACCCCGCGGGGGGCGGATGAAAAACTGTTTTTT.

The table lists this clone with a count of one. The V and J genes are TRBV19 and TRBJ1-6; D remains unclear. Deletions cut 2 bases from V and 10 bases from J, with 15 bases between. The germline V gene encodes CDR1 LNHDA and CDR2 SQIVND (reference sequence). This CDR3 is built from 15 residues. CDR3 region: CASSISALVDSPLHF. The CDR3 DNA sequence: TGTGCCAGTAGTATATCGGCACTAGTGGACTCACCCCTCCACTTT.

CDR3 amino acids: CASSDNYGDRGTGGNQPQHF. The DNA of the CDR3 is TGTGCCAGCAGTGATAATTATGGGGACAGGGGGACGGGAGGCAATCAGCCCCAGCATTTT. This chain joins TRBV6-1 and TRBJ1-5, with 11 bases that match TRBD1. CDR3 length equals 20 residues. With 3 bases clipped from V and 2 bases from J, the junction kept 15 bases outside the gene matches. Germline CDR1 MNHNS, CDR2 SASEGT.

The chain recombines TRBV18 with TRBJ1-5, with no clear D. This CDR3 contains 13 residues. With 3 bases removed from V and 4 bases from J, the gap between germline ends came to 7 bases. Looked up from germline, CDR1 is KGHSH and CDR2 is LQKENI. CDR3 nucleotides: TGTGCCAGCTCACCGGGCAGGAATCAGCCCCAGCATTTT. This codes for CASSPGRNQPQHF.

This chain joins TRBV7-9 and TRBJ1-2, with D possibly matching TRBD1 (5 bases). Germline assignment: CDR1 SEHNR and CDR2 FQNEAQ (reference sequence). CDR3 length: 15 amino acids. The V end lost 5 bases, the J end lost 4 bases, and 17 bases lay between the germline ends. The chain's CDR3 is CASSREGAGSYGYTF. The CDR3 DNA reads TGTGCCAGCAGCCGAGAAGGGGCAGGGTCCTATGGCTACACCTTC.

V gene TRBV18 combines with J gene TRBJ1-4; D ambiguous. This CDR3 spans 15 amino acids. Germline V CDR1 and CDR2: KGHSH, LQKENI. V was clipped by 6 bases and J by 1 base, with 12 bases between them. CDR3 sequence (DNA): TGTGCCAGCTCCCCCCTTGCACTAACTAATGAAAAACTGTTTTTT. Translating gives CASSPLALTNEKLFF.

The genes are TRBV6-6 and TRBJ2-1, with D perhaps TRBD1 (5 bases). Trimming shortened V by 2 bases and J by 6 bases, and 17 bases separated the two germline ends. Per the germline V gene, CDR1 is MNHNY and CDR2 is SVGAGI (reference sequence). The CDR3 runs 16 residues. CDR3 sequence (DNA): TGTGCCAGCAGTTACAGGGGTAGCTCTTCTGGCAATGAGCAGTTCTTC. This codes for CASSYRGSSSGNEQFF.

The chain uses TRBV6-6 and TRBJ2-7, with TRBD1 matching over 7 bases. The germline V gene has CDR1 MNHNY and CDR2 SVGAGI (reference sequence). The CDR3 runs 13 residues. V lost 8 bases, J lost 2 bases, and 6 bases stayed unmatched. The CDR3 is CASGGQFTYEQYF. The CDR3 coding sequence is TGTGCCAGCGGGGGACAGTTTACCTACGAGCAGTACTTC.

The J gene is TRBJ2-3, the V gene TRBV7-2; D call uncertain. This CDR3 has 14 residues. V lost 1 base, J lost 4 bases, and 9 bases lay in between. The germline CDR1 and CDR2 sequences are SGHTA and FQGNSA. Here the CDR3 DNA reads TGTGCCAGCAGCTTAGGTCAGGTCCCAGATACGCAGTATTTT. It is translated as CASSLGQVPDTQYF.

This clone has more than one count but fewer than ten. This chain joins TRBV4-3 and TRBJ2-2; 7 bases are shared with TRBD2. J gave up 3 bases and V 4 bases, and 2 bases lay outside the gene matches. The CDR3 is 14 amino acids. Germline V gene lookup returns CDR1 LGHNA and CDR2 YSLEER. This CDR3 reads CASSRGGDTGELFF. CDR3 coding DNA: TGCGCCAGCAGCCGGGGGGGTGACACCGGGGAGCTGTTTTTT.

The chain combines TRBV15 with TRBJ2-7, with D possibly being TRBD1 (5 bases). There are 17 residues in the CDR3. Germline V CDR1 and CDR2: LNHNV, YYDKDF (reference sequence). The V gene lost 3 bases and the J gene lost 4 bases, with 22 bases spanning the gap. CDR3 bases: TGTGCCACCAGCAGCAGATTGGGGCAGGCGATTACGTACGAGCAGTACTTC. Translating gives CATSSRLGQAITYEQYF.

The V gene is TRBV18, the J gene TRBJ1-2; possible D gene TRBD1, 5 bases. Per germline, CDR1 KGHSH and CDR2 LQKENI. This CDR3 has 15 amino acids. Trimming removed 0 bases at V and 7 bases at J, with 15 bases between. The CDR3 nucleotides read TGTGCCAGCTCACCACCGAGCAGGGCCATGATTGGCTACACCTTC. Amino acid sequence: CASSPPSRAMIGYTF.

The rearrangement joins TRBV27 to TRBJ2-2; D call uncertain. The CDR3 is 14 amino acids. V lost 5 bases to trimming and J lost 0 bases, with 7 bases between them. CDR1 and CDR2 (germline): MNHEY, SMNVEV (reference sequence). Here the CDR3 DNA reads TGTGCCAGCAGTCAACTTGCGAACACCGGGGAGCTGTTTTTT. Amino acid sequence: CASSQLANTGELFF.

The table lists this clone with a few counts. The CDR3 reads CASSLRDYTDTQYF. The CDR3 DNA follows: TGTGCCAGCAGCTTGCGGGACTACACAGATACGCAGTATTTT. The chain has TRBV7-8 and TRBJ2-3; 7 bases line up with TRBD2. Germline V gene lookup returns CDR1 SGHVS and CDR2 FQNEAQ. The CDR3 is 14 residues long. Trimming cost V 3 bases and J 2 bases; bases outside gene matches: 2.

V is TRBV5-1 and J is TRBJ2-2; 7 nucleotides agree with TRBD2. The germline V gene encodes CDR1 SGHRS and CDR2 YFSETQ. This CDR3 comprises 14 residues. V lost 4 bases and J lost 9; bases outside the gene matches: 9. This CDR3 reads CASSNGTTVRELFF. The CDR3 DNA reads TGCGCCAGCAGCAACGGGACTACAGTCAGGGAGCTGTTTTTT. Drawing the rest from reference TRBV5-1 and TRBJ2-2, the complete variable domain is KAGVTQTPRYLIKTRGQQVTLSCSPISGHRSVSWYQQTPGQGLQFLFEYFSETQRNKGNFPGRFSGRQFSNSRSEMNVSTLELGDSALYLCASSNGTTVRELFFGEGSRLTVL.

The CDR3 spells CASSPTGTQNTEAFF. The DNA for the CDR3 is TGCGCCAGCAGCCCCACCGGGACACAGAACACTGAAGCTTTCTTT. This chain connects TRBV5-1 to TRBJ1-1; D is perhaps TRBD1 (6 bases). From germline, CDR1 is SGHRS and CDR2 YFSETQ. There are 15 residues in the CDR3. Between the trimmed V and J ends, which lost 4 bases and 1 base, there was a span of 14 bases.

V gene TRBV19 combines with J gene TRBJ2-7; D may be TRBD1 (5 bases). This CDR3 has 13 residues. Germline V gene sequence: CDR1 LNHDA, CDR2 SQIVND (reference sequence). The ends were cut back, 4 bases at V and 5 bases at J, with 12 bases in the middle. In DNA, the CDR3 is TGTGCCAGTAGTAATTTCAAACAGGACGAGCAGTACTTC. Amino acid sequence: CASSNFKQDEQYF.

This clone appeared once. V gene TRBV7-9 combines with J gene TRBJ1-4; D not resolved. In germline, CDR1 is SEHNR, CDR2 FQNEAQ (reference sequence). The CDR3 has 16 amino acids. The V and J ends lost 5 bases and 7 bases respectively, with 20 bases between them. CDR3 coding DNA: TGTGCCAGCAGCAACCTCCCAAGCCGCTCAACTGAAAAACTGTTTTTT. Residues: CASSNLPSRSTEKLFF.

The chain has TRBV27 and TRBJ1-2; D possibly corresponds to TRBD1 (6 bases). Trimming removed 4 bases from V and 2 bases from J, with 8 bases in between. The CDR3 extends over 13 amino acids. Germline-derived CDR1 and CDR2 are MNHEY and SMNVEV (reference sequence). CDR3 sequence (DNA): TGTGCCAGCAGTTCCGACAGGAACTATGGCTACACCTTC. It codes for CASSSDRNYGYTF.

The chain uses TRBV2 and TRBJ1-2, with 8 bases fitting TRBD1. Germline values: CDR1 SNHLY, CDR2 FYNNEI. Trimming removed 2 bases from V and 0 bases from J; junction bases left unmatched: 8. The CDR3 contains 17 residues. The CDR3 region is CASSETPDRETNYGYTF. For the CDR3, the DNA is TGTGCCAGCAGTGAAACCCCGGACAGGGAAACTAACTATGGCTACACCTTC. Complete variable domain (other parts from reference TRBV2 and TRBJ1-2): EPEVTQTPSHQVTQMGQEVILRCVPISNHLYFYWYRQILGQKVEFLVSFYNNEISEKSEIFDDQFSVERPDGSNFTLKIRSTKLEDSAMYFCASSETPDRETNYGYTFGSGTRLTVV.

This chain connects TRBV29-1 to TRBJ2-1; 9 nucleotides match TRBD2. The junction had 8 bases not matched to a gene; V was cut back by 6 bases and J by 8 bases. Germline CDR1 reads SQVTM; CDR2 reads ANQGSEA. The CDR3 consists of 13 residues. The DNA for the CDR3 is TGCAGCGTGCGGGGGGGCAACGTGGATGAGCAGTTCTTC. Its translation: CSVRGGNVDEQFF.

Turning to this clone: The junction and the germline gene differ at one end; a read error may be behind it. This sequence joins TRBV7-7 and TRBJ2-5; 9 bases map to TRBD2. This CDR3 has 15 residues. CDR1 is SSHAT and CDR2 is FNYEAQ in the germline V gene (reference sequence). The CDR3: CASSRGSGGQETQYF. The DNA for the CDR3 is TGTGCTAGCAGCAGAGGTAGCGGGGGTCAAGAGACCCAGTACTTC.

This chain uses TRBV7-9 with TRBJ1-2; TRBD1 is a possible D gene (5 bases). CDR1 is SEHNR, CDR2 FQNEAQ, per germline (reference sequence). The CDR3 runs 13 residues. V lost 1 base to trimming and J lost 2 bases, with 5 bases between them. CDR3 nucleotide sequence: TGTGCCAGCAGCTTAGGGACAAACTATGGCTACACCTTC. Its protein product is CASSLGTNYGYTF.

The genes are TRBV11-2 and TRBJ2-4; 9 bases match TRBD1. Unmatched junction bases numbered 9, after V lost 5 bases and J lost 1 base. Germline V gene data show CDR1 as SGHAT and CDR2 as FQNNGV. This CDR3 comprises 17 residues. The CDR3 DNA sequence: TGTGCCAGCAGCCTCGGACAGGGGAGTATGGCCAAAAACATTCAGTACTTC. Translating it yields CASSLGQGSMAKNIQYF.

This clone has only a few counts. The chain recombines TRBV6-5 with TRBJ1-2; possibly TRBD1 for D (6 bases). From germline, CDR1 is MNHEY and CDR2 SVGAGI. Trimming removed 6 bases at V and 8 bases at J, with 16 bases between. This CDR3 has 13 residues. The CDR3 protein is CASSLNRAEGYTF. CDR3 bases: TGTGCCAGCAGCCTTAACAGGGCGGAGGGCTACACCTTC.

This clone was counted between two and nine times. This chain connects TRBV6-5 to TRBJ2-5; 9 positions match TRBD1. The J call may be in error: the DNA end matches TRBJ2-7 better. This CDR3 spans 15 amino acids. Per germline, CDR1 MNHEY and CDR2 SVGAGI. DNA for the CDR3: TGTGCCAGCAGGGCCCCGGGGACAGGGAGGAACGAGCAGTACTTC. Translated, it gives CASRAPGTGRNEQYF.

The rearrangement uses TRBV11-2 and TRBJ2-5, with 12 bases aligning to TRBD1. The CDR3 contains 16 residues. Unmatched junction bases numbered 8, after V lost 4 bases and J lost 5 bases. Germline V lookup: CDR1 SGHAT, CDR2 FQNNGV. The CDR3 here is CASSWGQGAFMETQYF. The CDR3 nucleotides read TGTGCCAGCAGCTGGGGACAGGGGGCGTTTATGGAGACCCAGTACTTC.